Below are 6 T cell receptor beta chains sequenced from a single sample in a study of response to subunit inactivated influenza vaccine. Via MiXCR, TCRdb re-called the RT-PCR reads, giving one row per CDR3 protein. The sample records hundreds of thousands of distinct CDR3 sequences, over 9.5% being singletons. Here the sequenced sample was PBMCs from blood, taken on the day of vaccination. Receptor source: a man aged 50-59 years who received an inactivated influenza vaccine.

This clonotype was counted only a few times. The rearrangement joins TRBV6-5 to TRBJ2-3, with 9 bases that match TRBD2. The CDR3 extends over 14 amino acids. Trimming cost V 0 bases and J 6 bases; bases outside gene matches: 1. CDR1 MNHEY and CDR2 SVGAGI come from the germline V gene. CDR3 DNA: TGTGCCAGCAGTTACTCGGCGGGGGGGGATACGCAGTATTTT. Its translation is CASSYSAGGDTQYF.

The chain combines TRBV2 with TRBJ2-6; tentative D call: TRBD1 (5 bases). V lost 3 bases to trimming and J lost 3 bases, with 9 bases between them. Germline CDR1 SNHLY, CDR2 FYNNEI. CDR3 size: 15 residues. The CDR3: CASSELRVGANVLTF. The CDR3 DNA sequence: TGTGCCAGCAGTGAGCTCAGGGTTGGGGCCAACGTCCTGACTTTC.

This clonotype was recorded many times. The chain employs TRBV5-1 and TRBJ2-7, with a possible D match to TRBD1 (6 bases). The CDR3 is 16 amino acids. Trimming took 4 bases from V and 10 from J, leaving 27 bases between them. Germline CDR1 is SGHRS and CDR2 is YFSETQ. CDR3 protein: CASSPWGSGGAEVQYF. The CDR3 DNA reads as TGCGCCAGCAGCCCCTGGGGTTCTGGGGGCGCGGAAGTTCAGTACTTC. The full variable domain, completed using reference TRBV5-1 and TRBJ2-7, is KAGVTQTPRYLIKTRGQQVTLSCSPISGHRSVSWYQQTPGQGLQFLFEYFSETQRNKGNFPGRFSGRQFSNSRSEMNVSTLELGDSALYLCASSPWGSGGAEVQYFGPGTRLTVT.

The rearrangement uses TRBV19 and TRBJ2-1, with no clear D. V was trimmed by 6 bases and J by 6 bases, leaving 15 bases between them. The germline gives CDR1 LNHDA, CDR2 SQIVND (reference sequence). The CDR3 totals 14 residues. The CDR3 nucleotides are TGTGCCAGTAGAAATCCGGCGTCGGGCAATGAGCAGTTCTTC. As protein: CASRNPASGNEQFF.

In this sample, this clonotype turned up a few times. The CDR3 region is CSVGGSTGLGAVTDTQYF. CDR3 DNA sequence: TGCAGCGTCGGAGGCTCGACAGGGTTAGGGGCGGTCACAGATACGCAGTATTTT. The chain joins TRBV29-1 to TRBJ2-3; TRBD1 matches at 7 bases. V was clipped by 6 bases and J by 2 bases; unmatched bases: 20. The germline gives CDR1 SQVTM, CDR2 ANQGSEA. This CDR3 is built from 18 residues.

This clonotype was found once. The chain links TRBV20-1 to TRBJ2-5; 8 positions match TRBD2. This CDR3 has 17 residues. Trimming took 6 bases from V and 5 from J; bases not matched to a gene: 20. Per the germline V gene, CDR1 is DFQATT and CDR2 is SNEGSKA (reference sequence). The DNA of the CDR3 is TGCAGTGCCCCCACCCGGCTCGGGATAGCGGGGACGGAGACCCAGTACTTC. It is translated as CSAPTRLGIAGTETQYF.